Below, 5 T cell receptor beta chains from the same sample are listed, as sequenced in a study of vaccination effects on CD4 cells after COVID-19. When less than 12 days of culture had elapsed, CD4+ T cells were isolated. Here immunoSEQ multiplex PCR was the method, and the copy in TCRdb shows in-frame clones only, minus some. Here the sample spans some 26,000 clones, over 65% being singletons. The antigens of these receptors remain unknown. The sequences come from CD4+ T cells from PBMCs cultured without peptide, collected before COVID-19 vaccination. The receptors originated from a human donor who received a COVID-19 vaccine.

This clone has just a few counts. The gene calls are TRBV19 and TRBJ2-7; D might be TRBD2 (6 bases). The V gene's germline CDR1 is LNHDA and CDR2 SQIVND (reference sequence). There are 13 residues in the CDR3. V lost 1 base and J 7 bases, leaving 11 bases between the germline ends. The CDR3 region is CASSIGREKEQYF. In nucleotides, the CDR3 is TGTGCCAGTAGTATAGGGCGGGAAAAAGAGCAGTACTTC. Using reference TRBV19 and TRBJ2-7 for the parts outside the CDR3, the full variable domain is DGGITQSPKYLFRKEGQNVTLSCEQNLNHDAMYWYRQDPGQGLRLIYYSQIVNDFQKGDIAEGYSVSREKKESFPLTVTSAQKNPTAFYLCASSIGREKEQYFGPGTRLTVT.

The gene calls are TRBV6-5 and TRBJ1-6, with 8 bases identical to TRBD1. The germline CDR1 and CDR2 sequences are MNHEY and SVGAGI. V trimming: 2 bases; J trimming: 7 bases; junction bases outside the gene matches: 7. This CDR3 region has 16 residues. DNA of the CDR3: TGTGCCAGCAGTTACACCGGACAGGGATTAAATTCACCCCTCCACTTT. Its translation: CASSYTGQGLNSPLHF.

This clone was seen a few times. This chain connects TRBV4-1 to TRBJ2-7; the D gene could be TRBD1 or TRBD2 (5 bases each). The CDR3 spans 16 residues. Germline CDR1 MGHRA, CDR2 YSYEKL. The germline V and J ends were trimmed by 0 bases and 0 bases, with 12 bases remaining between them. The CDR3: CASSQESVGVSYEQYF. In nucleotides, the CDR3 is TGCGCCAGCAGCCAAGAGTCCGTGGGGGTCTCCTACGAGCAGTACTTC.

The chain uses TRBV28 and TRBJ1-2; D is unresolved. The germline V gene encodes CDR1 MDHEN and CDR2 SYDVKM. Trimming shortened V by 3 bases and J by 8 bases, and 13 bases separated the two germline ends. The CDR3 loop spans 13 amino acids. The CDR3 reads CASSLSRVWGYTF. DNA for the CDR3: TGTGCCAGCAGTTTGTCGAGGGTATGGGGCTACACCTTC.

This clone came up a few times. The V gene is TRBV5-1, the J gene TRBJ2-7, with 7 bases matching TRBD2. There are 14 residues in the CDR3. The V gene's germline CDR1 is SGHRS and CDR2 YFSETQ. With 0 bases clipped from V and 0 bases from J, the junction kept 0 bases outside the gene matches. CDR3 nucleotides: TGCGCCAGCAGCTTGGGGACTAGCTCCTACGAGCAGTACTTC. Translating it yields CASSLGTSSYEQYF.